A single TCR beta chain is shown here with its context. The germline gives CDR1 SGHTA, CDR2 FQGNSA. The ends were cut back, 7 bases at V and 1 base at J, with 28 bases in the middle. The CDR3 totals 19 residues. The data are from a study of control samples from healthy donors and cancer patients. Sequencing was performed with immunoSEQ multiplex PCR; in TCRdb, only in-frame clones are kept and a portion is missing. The sample lists more than 150,000 clones, around nine tenths seen once, with 0.68% in the top ten. The origin of this receptor is a woman aged 25 to 39 in good health. V is TRBV7-2 and J is TRBJ1-1; possibly TRBD1 for D (6 bases). Sample: blood. In DNA form, the CDR3 reads TGTGCCAGCATCAAACGGAAACTAGGCGCGACAGGACCGAACACTGAAGCTTTCTTT. This gives the protein CASIKRKLGATGPNTEAFF.